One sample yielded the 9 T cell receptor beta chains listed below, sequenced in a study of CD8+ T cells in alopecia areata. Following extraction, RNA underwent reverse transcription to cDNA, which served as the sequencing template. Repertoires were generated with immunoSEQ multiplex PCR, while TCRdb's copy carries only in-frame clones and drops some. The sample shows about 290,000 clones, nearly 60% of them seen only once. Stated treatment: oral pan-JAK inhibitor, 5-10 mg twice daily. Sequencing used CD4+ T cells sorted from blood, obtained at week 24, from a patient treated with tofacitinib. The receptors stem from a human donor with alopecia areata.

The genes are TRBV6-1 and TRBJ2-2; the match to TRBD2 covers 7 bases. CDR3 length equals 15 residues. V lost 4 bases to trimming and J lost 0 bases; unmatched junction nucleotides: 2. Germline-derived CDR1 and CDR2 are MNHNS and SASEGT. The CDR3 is CASSVGGTNTGELFF. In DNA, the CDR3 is TGTGCCAGCAGTGTGGGAGGGACGAACACCGGGGAGCTGTTTTTT.

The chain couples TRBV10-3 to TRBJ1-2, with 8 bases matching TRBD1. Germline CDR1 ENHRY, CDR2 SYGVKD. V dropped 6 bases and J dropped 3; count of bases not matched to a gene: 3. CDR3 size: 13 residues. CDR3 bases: TGTGCCATCAGCGAGGGACAGGACTATGGCTACACCTTC. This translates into CAISEGQDYGYTF.

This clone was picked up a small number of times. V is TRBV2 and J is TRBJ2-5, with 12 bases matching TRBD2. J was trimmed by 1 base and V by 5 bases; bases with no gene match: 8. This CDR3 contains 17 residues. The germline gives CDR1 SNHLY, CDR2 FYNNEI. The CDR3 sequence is CASSPRLAGALQETQYF. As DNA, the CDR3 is TGTGCCAGCAGTCCCAGACTAGCGGGGGCCCTCCAAGAGACCCAGTACTTC.

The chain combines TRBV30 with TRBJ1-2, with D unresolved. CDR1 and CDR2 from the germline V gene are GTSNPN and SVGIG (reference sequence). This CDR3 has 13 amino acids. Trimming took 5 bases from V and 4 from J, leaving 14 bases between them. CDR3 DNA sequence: TGTGCCTGGGGTTCACCGGCCCTCTATGGCTACACCTTC. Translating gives CAWGSPALYGYTF.

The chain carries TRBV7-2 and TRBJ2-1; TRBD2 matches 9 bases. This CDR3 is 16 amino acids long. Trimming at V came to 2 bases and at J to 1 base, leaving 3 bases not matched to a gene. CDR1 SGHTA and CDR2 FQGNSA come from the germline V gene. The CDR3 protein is CASSLLSGGSYNEQFF. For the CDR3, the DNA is TGTGCCAGCAGCTTACTAAGCGGGGGGTCCTACAATGAGCAGTTCTTC.

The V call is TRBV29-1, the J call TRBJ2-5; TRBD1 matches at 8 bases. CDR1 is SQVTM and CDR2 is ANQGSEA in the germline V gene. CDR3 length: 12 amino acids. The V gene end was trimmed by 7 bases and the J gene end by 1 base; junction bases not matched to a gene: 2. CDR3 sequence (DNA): TGCAGCGCGGACAGGGCCCAAGAGACCCAGTACTTC. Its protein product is CSADRAQETQYF.

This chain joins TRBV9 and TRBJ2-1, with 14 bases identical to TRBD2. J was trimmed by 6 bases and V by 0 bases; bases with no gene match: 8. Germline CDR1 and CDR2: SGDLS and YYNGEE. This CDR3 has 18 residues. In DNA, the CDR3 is TGTGCCAGCAGCGTAGCTCGACTAGCGGGGGGGATTGGCAATGAGCAGTTCTTC. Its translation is CASSVARLAGGIGNEQFF.

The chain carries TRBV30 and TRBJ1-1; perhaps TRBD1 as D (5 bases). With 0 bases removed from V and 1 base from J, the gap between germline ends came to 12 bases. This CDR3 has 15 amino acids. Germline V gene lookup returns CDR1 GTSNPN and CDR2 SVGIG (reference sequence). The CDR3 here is CAWSVPRQPNTEAFF. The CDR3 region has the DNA TGTGCCTGGAGTGTTCCGCGACAGCCGAACACTGAAGCTTTCTTT.

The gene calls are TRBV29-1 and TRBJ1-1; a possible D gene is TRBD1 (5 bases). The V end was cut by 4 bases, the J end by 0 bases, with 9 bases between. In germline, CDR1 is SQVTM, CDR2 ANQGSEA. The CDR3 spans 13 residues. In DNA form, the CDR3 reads TGCAGCGTTGTTGGGGCAATGAACACTGAAGCTTTCTTT. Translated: CSVVGAMNTEAFF.